The rows below give T cell receptor beta chains drawn from one sample of a study of human T cells and chemical hapten exposure. Each CDR3 protein is one row after TCRdb ran MiXCR on the RACE reads. The table lists 150,000 to 200,000 distinct CDR3 sequences, under 35% of them singletons. This material consisted of whole blood, taken in connection with sensitization to the hapten diphenylcyclopropenone (DPC). The source is a woman in her twenties or thirties with alopecia areata. Some clones in this sample may be carry-over from other donors' samples. CDR3s include the opening cysteine and the closing phenylalanine or tryptophan. Fields, in order: clone size, J gene, D gene, V gene, CDR3 protein, CDR3 DNA. The D gene is left open where the match is weak. Some rows have no size entry. The others give once, few or many, or a class for an expanded clone.

>once|TRBJ2-6|.|TRBV28
CASRHSGANVLTF
TGTGCCAGCAGACACTCTGGGGCCAACGTCCTGACTTTC
>.|TRBJ2-1|TRBD2|TRBV2
CASSVLAGSYNEQFF
TGTGCCAGCAGTGTCCTAGCGGGCTCCTACAATGAGCAGTTCTTC
>few|TRBJ1-1|.|TRBV6-5
CASSTPSGEGTEAFF
TGTGCCAGCAGTACCCCCTCAGGGGAGGGTACTGAAGCTTTCTTT
>.|TRBJ2-3|.|TRBV4-3
CASSQQGGGYVWDTQYF
TGCGCCAGCAGCCAGCAAGGTGGGGGGTATGTTTGGGATACGCAGTATTTT
>.|TRBJ1-4|.|TRBV12-3/TRBV12-4
CASRRQATNEKLFF
TGTGCCAGCAGGAGACAGGCAACTAATGAAAAACTGTTTTTT
>few|TRBJ1-2|TRBD1|TRBV4-3
CASSQVETGGYGYTF
TGCGCCAGCAGCCAAGTTGAGACAGGGGGGTATGGCTACACCTTC
>.|TRBJ1-3|TRBD1|TRBV27
CASSPVEGQGGNTIYF
TGTGCCAGCAGTCCGGTAGAGGGACAGGGAGGAAACACCATATATTTT
>.|TRBJ1-2|.|TRBV9
CASSVEQGTGYTF
TGTGCCAGCAGCGTGGAACAGGGCACGGGCTACACCTTC
>few|TRBJ2-7|TRBD1|TRBV28
CASSVDRVRSYEQYF
TGTGCCAGCAGTGTGGACAGGGTGCGCTCCTACGAGCAGTACTTC
>.|TRBJ2-2|.|TRBV7-8
CASSQFSVGVNTGELFF
TGTGCCAGCAGCCAATTTTCGGTGGGAGTGAACACCGGGGAGCTGTTTTTT
>few|TRBJ1-5|TRBD1|TRBV7-2
CASSPRTGTQPQHF
TGTGCCAGCAGTCCACGGACAGGGACGCAGCCCCAGCATTTT
>.|TRBJ2-7|TRBD2|TRBV28
CAIQAGSSYEQYF
TGTGCCATCCAAGCGGGGAGCTCCTACGAGCAGTACTTC
>.|TRBJ2-7|.|TRBV27
CASSSRGTEDLTYEQYF
TGTGCCAGCAGTTCCCGGGGGACAGAGGATCTAACCTACGAGCAGTACTTC
>few|TRBJ1-4|.|TRBV12-3/TRBV12-4
CASSLGGNKLFF
TGTGCCAGCAGCCTAGGGGGGAACAAACTGTTTTTT
>few|TRBJ2-7|TRBD1|TRBV20-1
CSASRDRAYEQYF
TGCAGTGCTAGTAGAGACAGGGCCTACGAGCAGTACTTC
>.|TRBJ1-2|.|TRBV2
CASRGGLSRYTF
TGTGCCAGCAGGGGGGGTCTTTCGAGATACACCTTC
>.|TRBJ2-5|TRBD1|TRBV28
CASIRDRAEETQYF
TGTGCCAGCATCCGCGACAGGGCCGAAGAGACCCAGTACTTC
>few|TRBJ2-3|.|TRBV2
CASRPQATLNTDTQYF
TGTGCCAGCAGACCCCAGGCCACACTTAACACAGATACGCAGTATTTT
>few|TRBJ2-7|TRBD1|TRBV5-1
CASSYGQGYYEQYF
TGCGCCAGCAGCTACGGACAGGGGTACTACGAGCAGTACTTC
>few|TRBJ2-5|TRBD2|TRBV5-1
CASSLVAGAEETQYF
TGCGCCAGCAGCTTGGTAGCGGGGGCCGAAGAGACCCAGTACTTC
>few|TRBJ1-1|.|TRBV28
CASTEMKPLNTEAFF
TGTGCCAGCACCGAGATGAAGCCCTTGAACACTGAAGCTTTCTTT
>.|TRBJ2-1|TRBD1|TRBV29-1
CSVDEDRVGNEQFF
TGCAGCGTTGACGAGGACAGGGTAGGGAATGAGCAGTTCTTC
>.|TRBJ2-1|.|TRBV10-3
CAISAAGSSYNEQFF
TGTGCCATCAGTGCGGCGGGGAGCTCCTACAATGAGCAGTTCTTC
>.|TRBJ2-7|.|TRBV18
CASSSAGYYEQYF
TGTGCCAGCTCATCCGCAGGGTACTACGAGCAGTACTTC
>.|TRBJ2-1|.|TRBV27
CASSPEGTEKYNEQFF
TGTGCCAGCAGTCCGGAGGGGACAGAGAAATACAATGAGCAGTTCTTC
>few|TRBJ1-6|.|TRBV12-3/TRBV12-4
CASSSGTQYSPLHF
TGTGCCAGCAGTTCCGGGACACAGTATTCACCCCTCCACTTT
>.|TRBJ1-5|.|TRBV21-1
CASSPVGRVGNQPQHF
TGTGCCAGCAGCCCGGTGGGTAGGGTCGGCAATCAGCCCCAGCATTTT
>.|TRBJ2-1|TRBD2|TRBV29-1
CSVEASGRFHEQFF
TGCAGCGTTGAAGCCAGCGGGAGATTCCATGAGCAGTTCTTC
>.|TRBJ2-1|TRBD2|TRBV7-2
CASSFRPGLAGDEQFF
TGTGCCAGCAGCTTTAGACCGGGACTAGCGGGAGACGAGCAGTTCTTC
>.|TRBJ2-1|.|TRBV7-2
CASSSRSGSYNEQFF
TGTGCCAGCAGCTCCAGAAGCGGGTCCTACAATGAGCAGTTCTTC
>few|TRBJ1-3|.|TRBV19
CASSIVVNDRRNTIYF
TGTGCCAGTAGTATCGTCGTCAACGATCGTAGAAACACCATATATTTT
>.|TRBJ1-2|.|TRBV3-1
CASSLTPSGTNYGYTF
TGTGCCAGCAGCTTAACCCCATCGGGGACCAACTATGGCTACACCTTC
>.|TRBJ2-7|TRBD2|TRBV6-6
CASSYLAGGFISYEQYF
TGTGCCAGCAGTTACTTAGCGGGAGGTTTCATTTCCTACGAGCAGTACTTC
>few|TRBJ1-6|.|TRBV2
CASSGRGENSPLHF
TGTGCCAGCAGTGGCAGGGGAGAGAATTCACCCCTCCACTTT
>many|TRBJ1-1|.|TRBV10-3
CATKPGQNTEAFF
TGTGCCACTAAGCCGGGACAGAACACTGAAGCTTTCTTT
>.|TRBJ2-1|.|TRBV12-3/TRBV12-4
CASSLALARLVSAGEQFF
TGTGCCAGCAGTTTAGCGCTGGCCAGACTAGTGAGTGCGGGTGAGCAGTTCTTC
>.|TRBJ2-7|TRBD1|TRBV28
CASSRGDRGSEQYF
TGTGCCAGCAGCCGAGGGGACAGGGGGAGCGAGCAGTACTTC
>.|TRBJ2-1|.|TRBV20-1
CSARDLGENYNEQFF
TGCAGTGCTAGAGATCTGGGGGAGAACTACAATGAGCAGTTCTTC
>.|TRBJ2-7|.|TRBV29-1
CSVVAQTEQYF
TGCAGCGTGGTGGCACAAACCGAGCAGTACTTC
>.|TRBJ2-1|.|TRBV20-1
CSARQGNEQFF
TGCAGTGCTAGACAGGGGAATGAGCAGTTCTTC
>.|TRBJ2-1|TRBD2|TRBV5-1
CASSLAVAASGYNEQFF
TGCGCCAGCAGCTTGGCCGTCGCGGCTAGCGGTTACAATGAGCAGTTCTTC
>few|TRBJ1-2|.|TRBV28
CASSLPLGGSYGYTF
TGTGCCAGCAGTTTACCTTTGGGGGGTTCCTATGGCTACACCTTC
>.|TRBJ2-5|.|TRBV29-1
CSFASATGTQYF
TGCAGTTTCGCCTCCGCAACGGGGACCCAGTACTTC
>.|TRBJ1-5|.|TRBV12-5
CASGEMTNQPQHF
TGTGCTAGTGGGGAAATGACCAATCAGCCCCAGCATTTT
>once|TRBJ2-3|TRBD2|TRBV10-3
CAISDGTSVITDTQYF
TGTGCCATCAGTGACGGGACTAGCGTTATCACAGATACGCAGTATTTT
>few|TRBJ2-2|TRBD2|TRBV6-6
CASNDGGGVNTGELFF
TGTGCCAGCAACGACGGGGGGGGGGTAAACACCGGGGAGCTGTTTTTT
>many|TRBJ2-7|.|TRBV28
CASKGQIYEQYF
TGTGCCAGCAAGGGTCAGATCTACGAGCAGTACTTC
>few|TRBJ2-5|.|TRBV20-1
CSAKWSGQETQYF
TGCAGTGCCAAGTGGAGCGGACAAGAGACCCAGTACTTC
>.|TRBJ2-5|.|TRBV18
CASSPLSASVETQYF
TGTGCCAGCTCACCACTTTCAGCTAGCGTTGAGACCCAGTACTTC
>few|TRBJ2-7|.|TRBV4-2
CASSLRDSTYEQYF
TGTGCCAGCAGCCTGCGGGACAGTACTTACGAGCAGTACTTC
>once|TRBJ2-1|.|TRBV7-2
CASSLRNRMKIF
TGTGCCAGCAGCTTAAGGAACAGAATGAAAATCTTC
>.|TRBJ2-2|TRBD2|TRBV6-1
CASQTGLAANFGFGELFF
TGTGCCAGCCAAACGGGACTAGCTGCCAATTTTGGGTTCGGGGAGCTGTTTTTT
>once|TRBJ1-1|.|TRBV9
CASSGGGAGTLEAFF
TGTGCCAGCAGCGGGGGTGGGGCGGGCACTCTTGAAGCTTTCTTT